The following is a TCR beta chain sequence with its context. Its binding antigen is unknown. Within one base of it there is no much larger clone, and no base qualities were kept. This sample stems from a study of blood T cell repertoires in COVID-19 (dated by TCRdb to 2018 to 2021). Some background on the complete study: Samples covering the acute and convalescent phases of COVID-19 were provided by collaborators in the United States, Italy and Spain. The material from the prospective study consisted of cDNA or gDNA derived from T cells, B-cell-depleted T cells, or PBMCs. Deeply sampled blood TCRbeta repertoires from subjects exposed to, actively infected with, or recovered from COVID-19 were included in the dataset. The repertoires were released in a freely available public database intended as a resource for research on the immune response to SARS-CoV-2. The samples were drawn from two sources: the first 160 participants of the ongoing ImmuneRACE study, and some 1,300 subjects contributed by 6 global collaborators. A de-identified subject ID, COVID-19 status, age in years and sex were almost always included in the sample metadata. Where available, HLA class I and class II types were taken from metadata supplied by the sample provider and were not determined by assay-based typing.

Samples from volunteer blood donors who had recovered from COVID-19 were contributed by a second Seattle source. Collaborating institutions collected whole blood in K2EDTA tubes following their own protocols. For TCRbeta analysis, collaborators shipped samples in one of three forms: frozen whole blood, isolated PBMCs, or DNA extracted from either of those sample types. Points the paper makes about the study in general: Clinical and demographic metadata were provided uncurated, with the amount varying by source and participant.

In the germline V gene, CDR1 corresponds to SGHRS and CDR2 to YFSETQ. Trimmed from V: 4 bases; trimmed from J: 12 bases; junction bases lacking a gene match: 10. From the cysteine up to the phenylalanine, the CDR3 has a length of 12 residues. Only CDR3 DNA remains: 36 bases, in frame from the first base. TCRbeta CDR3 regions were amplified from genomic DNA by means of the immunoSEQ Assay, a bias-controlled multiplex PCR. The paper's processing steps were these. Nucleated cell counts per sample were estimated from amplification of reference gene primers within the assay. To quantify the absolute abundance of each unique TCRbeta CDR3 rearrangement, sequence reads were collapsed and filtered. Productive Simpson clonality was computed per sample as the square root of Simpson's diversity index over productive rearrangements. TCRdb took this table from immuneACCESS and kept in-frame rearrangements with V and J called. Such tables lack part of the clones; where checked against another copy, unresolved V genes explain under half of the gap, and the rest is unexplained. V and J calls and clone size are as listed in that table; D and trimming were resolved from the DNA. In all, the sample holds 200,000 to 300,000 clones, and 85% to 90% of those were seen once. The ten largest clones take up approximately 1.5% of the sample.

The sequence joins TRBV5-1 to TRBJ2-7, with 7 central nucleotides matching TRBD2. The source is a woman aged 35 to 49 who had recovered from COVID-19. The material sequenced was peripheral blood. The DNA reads TGCGCCAGCAGCCGGAGCGGGGCGGAACGGTACTTC. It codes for CASSRSGAERYF.